This entry features one TCR beta chain sequence. No antigen is known for it. The sample originates from a study of T cell responses to AZD1222 COVID-19 vaccine. The study's findings and limits: Clonal diversity may have been underestimated in mostly white British donors.

Clones were read by immunoSEQ multiplex PCR, and TCRdb kept only the in-frame ones, dropping some. The sample shows about 21,000 clones, approximately 79% of them seen only once. Sequencing used peripheral blood, obtained on day 0 of AZD1222 vaccination. This sequence was found in an adult in good health.

The CDR3 reads CASSSLEDTQYF. The CDR3 region has the DNA TGCGCCAGCAGCTCCCTGGAGGATACGCAGTATTTT. The chain combines TRBV5-1 with TRBJ2-3; no firm D call. Trimming removed 3 bases at V and 6 bases at J, with 8 bases between. CDR3 size: 12 residues. In germline, CDR1 is SGHRS, CDR2 YFSETQ.